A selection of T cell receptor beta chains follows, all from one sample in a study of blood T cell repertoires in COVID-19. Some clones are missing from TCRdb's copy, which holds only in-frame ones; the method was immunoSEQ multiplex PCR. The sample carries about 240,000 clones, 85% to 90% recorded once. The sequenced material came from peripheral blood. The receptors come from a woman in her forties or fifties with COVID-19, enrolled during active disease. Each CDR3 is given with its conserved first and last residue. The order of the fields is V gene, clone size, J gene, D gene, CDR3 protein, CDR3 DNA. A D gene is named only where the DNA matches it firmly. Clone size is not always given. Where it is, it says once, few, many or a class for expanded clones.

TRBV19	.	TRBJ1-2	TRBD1	CASSIQGTGITDGYTF	TGTGCCAGTAGTATTCAGGGGACAGGGATTACAGATGGCTACACCTTC
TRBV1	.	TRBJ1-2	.	CTSSPDRDLWSYTF	TGCACCAGCAGCCCCGACAGGGACCTATGGAGCTACACCTTC
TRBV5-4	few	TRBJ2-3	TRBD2	CASSLGAAGGTDTQYF	TGTGCCAGCAGCTTAGGCGCGGCGGGGGGCACAGATACGCAGTATTTT
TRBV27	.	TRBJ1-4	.	CASSLLRNEKLFF	TGTGCCAGCAGTTTACTTAGAAATGAAAAACTGTTTTTT
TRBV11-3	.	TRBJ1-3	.	CASSLERGLPSGNTIYF	TGTGCCAGCAGCTTAGAGAGGGGGTTGCCCTCTGGAAACACCATATATTTT
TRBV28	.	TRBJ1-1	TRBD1	CASSTGGGTEAFF	TGTGCCAGCAGCACAGGGGGAGGCACTGAAGCTTTCTTT
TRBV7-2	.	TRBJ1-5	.	CASSLAANSNQPQHF	TGTGCCAGCAGCTTAGCGGCCAATAGCAATCAGCCCCAGCATTTT
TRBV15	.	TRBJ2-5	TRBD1	CATTAGQGETQYF	TGTGCCACCACCGCCGGACAGGGAGAGACCCAGTACTTC
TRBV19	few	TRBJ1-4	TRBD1	CASSLRGRGRATNEKLFF	TGTGCCAGTAGTCTTAGGGGCAGGGGGCGCGCAACTAATGAAAAACTGTTTTTT
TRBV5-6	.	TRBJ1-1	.	CASSLSRVIYTEAFF	TGTGCCTCCAGCCTCTCCAGGGTTATTTACACTGAAGCTTTCTTT
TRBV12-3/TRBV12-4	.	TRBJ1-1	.	CASSLGQGTEAFF	TGTGCCAGCAGTTTAGGCCAGGGCACTGAAGCTTTCTTT
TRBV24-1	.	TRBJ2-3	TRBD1	CATTTGQAEGDTQYF	TGTGCCACCACCACCGGACAGGCCGAGGGAGATACGCAGTATTTT
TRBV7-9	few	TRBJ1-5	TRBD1	CASSPGQGARRNQPQHF	TGTGCCAGCAGCCCCGGACAGGGGGCAAGGAGAAATCAGCCCCAGCATTTT
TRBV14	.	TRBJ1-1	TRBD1	CASSQDLRTGAVF	TGTGCCAGCAGCCAAGATCTTCGTACAGGGGCGGTCTTT
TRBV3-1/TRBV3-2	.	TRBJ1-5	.	CASSHRQEGQPQHF	TGTGCCAGCAGCCATCGGCAGGAGGGTCAGCCCCAGCATTTT
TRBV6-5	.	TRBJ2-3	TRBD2	CASSSPSGGADTQYF	TGTGCCAGCAGTTCCCCTAGCGGGGGGGCCGACACGCAGTATTTT
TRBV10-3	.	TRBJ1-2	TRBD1	CATGTGYGYTF	TGTGCCACCGGGACAGGCTATGGCTACACCTTC
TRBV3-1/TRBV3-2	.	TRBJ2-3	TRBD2	CASSGTSGGYTQYF	TGTGCCAGCAGTGGGACTAGCGGGGGATACACGCAGTATTTT
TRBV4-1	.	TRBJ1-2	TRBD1	CASSQGTGGNYGYTF	TGCGCCAGCAGCCAAGGGACAGGGGGCAACTATGGCTACACCTTC
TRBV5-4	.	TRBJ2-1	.	CASSLDAQGTGNEQFF	TGTGCCAGCAGCTTGGATGCACAAGGAACCGGGAATGAGCAGTTCTTC
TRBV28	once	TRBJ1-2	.	CASNTFYGYTF	TGTGCCAGCAACACCTTCTATGGCTACACCTTC
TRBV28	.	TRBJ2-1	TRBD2	CASSIAGSRNEQFF	TGTGCCAGCAGCATAGCGGGGAGCCGCAATGAGCAGTTCTTC
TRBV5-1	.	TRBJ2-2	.	CASSPRVGELFF	TGCGCCAGCAGCCCTCGGGTCGGGGAGCTGTTTTTT
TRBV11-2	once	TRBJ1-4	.	CASSPGPRTVESLFF	TGTGCCAGCAGCCCCGGTCCCAGGACAGTGGAAAGCCTGTTTTTT
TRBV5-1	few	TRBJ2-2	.	CASSSGLRGTGELFF	TGCGCCAGCAGCTCCGGGTTACGTGGCACCGGGGAGCTGTTTTTT
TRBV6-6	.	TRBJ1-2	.	CASITPQGEGYTF	TGTGCCTCTATCACCCCCCAGGGTGAAGGCTACACCTTC
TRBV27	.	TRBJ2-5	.	CASRELGGQETQYF	TGTGCCAGCAGGGAGTTGGGGGGTCAAGAGACCCAGTACTTC
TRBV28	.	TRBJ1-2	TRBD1	CASTTGGRGGYTF	TGTGCCAGCACAACAGGGGGCAGGGGTGGCTACACCTTC
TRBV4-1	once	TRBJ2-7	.	CASSQDPTIGEQYF	TGCGCCAGCAGCCAAGATCCGACTATTGGCGAGCAGTACTTC
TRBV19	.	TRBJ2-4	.	CASRFSMRKNIQYF	TGTGCCAGTAGGTTTAGCATGCGCAAAAACATTCAGTACTTC
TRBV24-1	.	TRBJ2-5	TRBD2	CATSDRAGGPKETQYF	TGTGCCACCAGTGATAGGGCGGGGGGGCCAAAGGAGACCCAGTACTTC
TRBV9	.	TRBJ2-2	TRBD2	CASSVVASGGATTGELFF	TGTGCCAGCAGCGTAGTGGCTAGCGGGGGGGCTACGACCGGGGAGCTGTTTTTT
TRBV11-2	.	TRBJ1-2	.	CASSSYRVRNYGYTF	TGTGCCAGCAGCTCTTACAGGGTGAGGAACTATGGCTACACCTTC
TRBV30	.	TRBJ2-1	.	CAWSLLGNEQFF	TGTGCCTGGAGTCTCCTCGGCAATGAGCAGTTCTTC
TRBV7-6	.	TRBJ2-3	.	CASSSFSGENTQYF	TGTGCCAGCAGCTCATTTTCAGGGGAGAACACGCAGTATTTT
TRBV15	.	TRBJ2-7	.	CATSSTWTASSYEQYF	TGTGCCACCAGCAGCACATGGACAGCGAGCTCCTACGAGCAGTACTTC
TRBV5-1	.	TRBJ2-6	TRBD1	CASSIQGQGAGGANVLTF	TGCGCCAGCAGCATTCAGGGACAGGGGGCTGGAGGGGCCAACGTCCTGACTTTC
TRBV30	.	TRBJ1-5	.	CAWSAGTQGAQPQHF	TGTGCCTGGAGTGCCGGGACACAGGGAGCACAGCCCCAGCATTTT
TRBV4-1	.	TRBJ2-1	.	CASSQGGQVRYNEQFF	TGCGCCAGCAGCCAAGGGGGGCAGGTCCGTTACAATGAGCAGTTCTTC
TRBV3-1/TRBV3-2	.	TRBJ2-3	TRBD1	CASSHSGTGVLPDTQYF	TGTGCCAGCAGCCATTCGGGGACAGGGGTCCTCCCAGATACGCAGTATTTT
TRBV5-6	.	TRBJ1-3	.	CASSFPDSSSGNTIYF	TGTGCCAGCAGCTTCCCCGACAGCAGCTCTGGAAACACCATATATTTT
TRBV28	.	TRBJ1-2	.	CASSLSWTAYGYTF	TGTGCCAGCAGTTTATCGTGGACAGCCTATGGCTACACCTTC
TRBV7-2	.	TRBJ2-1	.	CASSPRVNEQFF	TGTGCCAGCAGCCCCCGCGTGAATGAGCAGTTCTTC
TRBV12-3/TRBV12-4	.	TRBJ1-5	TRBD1	CASSLGQPQPQHF	TGTGCCAGCAGTCTGGGACAGCCTCAGCCCCAGCATTTT
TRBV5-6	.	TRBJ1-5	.	CASSLVGGDQPQHF	TGTGCCAGCAGCTTGGTAGGGGGGGATCAGCCCCAGCATTTT
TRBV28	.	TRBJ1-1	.	CASSGQRGRADEAFF	TGTGCCAGCAGTGGACAGAGGGGTAGGGCTGATGAAGCTTTCTTT
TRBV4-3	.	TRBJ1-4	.	CASSQENSLNEKLFF	TGCGCCAGCAGCCAAGAGAACAGTCTTAATGAAAAACTGTTTTTT
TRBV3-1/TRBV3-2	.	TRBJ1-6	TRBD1	CASSPTGHNSPLHF	TGTGCCAGCAGCCCGACAGGGCATAATTCACCCCTCCACTTT